One and the same sample provided the 16 T cell receptor beta chains below, sequenced in a study of T cells in tuberculosis. Data came from immunoSEQ multiplex PCR; TCRdb stores just in-frame clones and leaves some out. Here the sample spans fewer than 35,000 clones, approximately 93% being singletons. The sequenced sample consisted of PBMCs. These receptors originate from a donor aged 10 to 29 with latent tuberculosis or without tuberculosis infection.

V is TRBV9 and J is TRBJ2-1; tentatively, D is TRBD2 (6 bases). V was pared by 0 bases and J by 0 bases, with 19 bases between. Germline V CDR1 and CDR2: SGDLS, YYNGEE. This CDR3 comprises 19 residues. This CDR3 is CASSVERQGGGYSYNEQFF. CDR3 coding DNA: TGTGCCAGCAGCGTAGAGAGGCAGGGAGGCGGCTACTCCTACAATGAGCAGTTCTTC.

The genes are TRBV19 and TRBJ1-4; TRBD1 aligns across 10 bases. This CDR3 comprises 14 residues. The V and J ends lost 5 bases and 8 bases, in that order; junction bases with no gene match: 5. Germline lookup yields CDR1 LNHDA and CDR2 SQIVND (reference sequence). CDR3 in DNA: TGTGCCAGTAGTTGGGACAGGGGAAGGGAAAAACTGTTTTTT. Protein product: CASSWDRGREKLFF.

The CDR3 here is CASSPSRGSTEAFF. The DNA of the CDR3 is TGTGCCAGCAGTCCTAGCCGGGGGAGCACTGAAGCTTTCTTT. The chain has TRBV28 and TRBJ1-1, with D maybe TRBD1 (5 bases). The V and J ends lost 5 bases and 4 bases respectively, with 14 bases between them. The CDR3 totals 14 residues. Germline V gives CDR1 MDHEN, CDR2 SYDVKM.

This clone turned up a few times. The chain joins TRBV11-2 to TRBJ2-2, with 8 bases fitting TRBD2. V lost 3 bases to trimming and J lost 4 bases; unmatched junction nucleotides: 4. Germline lookup yields CDR1 SGHAT and CDR2 FQNNGV. This CDR3 is built from 15 residues. CDR3 loop: CASSLGAGVTGELFF. The CDR3 bases are TGTGCCAGCAGCTTGGGAGCGGGAGTCACCGGGGAGCTGTTTTTT.

The V gene is TRBV7-9, the J gene TRBJ2-2; 12 bases are a match to TRBD2. Per the germline V gene, CDR1 is SEHNR and CDR2 is FQNEAQ (reference sequence). V was clipped by 6 bases and J by 0 bases; unmatched bases: 2. This CDR3 spans 16 amino acids. The CDR3 sequence is CASSRTSGTNTGELFF. CDR3 nucleotide sequence: TGTGCCAGCAGTCGGACTAGCGGGACGAACACCGGGGAGCTGTTTTTT.

The chain has TRBV5-1 and TRBJ1-1; D gene ambiguous. This CDR3 region has 16 residues. Germline assignment: CDR1 SGHRS and CDR2 YFSETQ. Trimming pared 0 bases from V and 6 bases from J, leaving 18 bases between. CDR3 sequence reads: CASSLAPGNVNAEAFF. The CDR3 nucleotides are TGCGCCAGCAGCTTGGCTCCGGGAAACGTAAACGCTGAAGCTTTCTTT.

This chain joins TRBV7-7 and TRBJ2-2, with 10 bases that match TRBD1. Germline V gene lookup returns CDR1 SSHAT and CDR2 FNYEAQ (reference sequence). Trimming at V came to 2 bases and at J to 6 bases, leaving 15 bases not matched to a gene. The CDR3 is 19 residues long. DNA of the CDR3: TGTGCCAGCAGCTTAAGTCTGACAGGGGGCGGATCGGAGTCCGGGGAGCTGTTTTTT. Translated: CASSLSLTGGGSESGELFF.

V gene TRBV2 combines with J gene TRBJ1-4; D may be TRBD1 (5 bases). Deletions cut 6 bases from V and 4 bases from J, with 15 bases between. CDR1 is SNHLY, CDR2 FYNNEI, per germline. This CDR3 contains 15 residues. CDR3 region: CASSALGLYNEKLFF. CDR3 coding DNA: TGTGCCAGCAGCGCCCTGGGACTGTATAATGAAAAACTGTTTTTT.

The rearrangement links TRBV10-3 to TRBJ1-1, with 7 bases fitting TRBD1. Germline CDR1 ENHRY, CDR2 SYGVKD. The CDR3 is 15 residues long. V lost 1 base, J lost 4 bases, and 6 bases stayed unmatched. CDR3 DNA sequence: TGTGCCATCAGTGAGTTCGTTTCAGGGGGCACTGAAGCTTTCTTT. This sequence encodes CAISEFVSGGTEAFF.

The rearrangement links TRBV30 to TRBJ2-2; D not certain. Germline V CDR1 and CDR2: GTSNPN, SVGIG (reference sequence). The CDR3 contains 11 residues. The V end was cut by 1 base, the J end by 8 bases, with 5 bases between. CDR3 coding DNA: TGTGCCTGGAGTGGAACAGGGGAGCTGTTTTTT. Its protein product is CAWSGTGELFF.

The CDR3 loop reads CSVVGGAGAYNEQFF. CDR3 DNA: TGCAGCGTTGTCGGGGGGGCGGGGGCGTACAATGAGCAGTTCTTC. V is TRBV29-1 and J is TRBJ2-1; 8 nucleotides line up with TRBD2. The junction had 9 bases not matched to a gene; V was cut back by 4 bases and J by 4 bases. Germline CDR1 and CDR2: SQVTM and ANQGSEA. The CDR3 runs to 15 residues.

This sequence joins TRBV6-5 and TRBJ1-1; D is ambiguous. Per germline, CDR1 MNHEY and CDR2 SVGAGI. V was trimmed by 7 bases and J by 1 base, leaving 10 bases between them. The CDR3 runs to 13 residues. CDR3 sequence (DNA): TGTGCCAGCAAAGCGGGGAGGAACACTGAAGCTTTCTTT. This translates into CASKAGRNTEAFF.

The gene calls are TRBV10-3 and TRBJ1-2; tentatively, D is TRBD1 (6 bases). The germline V gene has CDR1 ENHRY and CDR2 SYGVKD. The CDR3 loop spans 17 amino acids. V shed 0 bases and J shed 5 bases, with 19 bases lying between them. CDR3 sequence reads: CAISESFGQGHGYGYTF. For the CDR3, the DNA is TGTGCCATCAGTGAGTCGTTTGGTCAGGGACACGGTTATGGCTACACCTTC.

V is TRBV29-1 and J is TRBJ2-5; 11 positions match TRBD2. Trimming took 4 bases from V and 2 from J; bases not matched to a gene: 6. Germline CDR1 SQVTM, CDR2 ANQGSEA. CDR3 length: 15 amino acids. CDR3 amino acids: CSVGGTSGRQETQYF. For the CDR3, the DNA is TGCAGCGTTGGGGGGACTAGCGGAAGACAAGAGACCCAGTACTTC.

This rearrangement joins TRBV10-3 to TRBJ1-4; 7 positions agree with TRBD1. The germline CDR1 and CDR2 sequences are ENHRY and SYGVKD. The CDR3 length is 14 residues. After removal of 4 bases from V and 8 bases from J, the junction contained 7 bases not matched to a gene. The DNA of the CDR3 is TGTGCCATCAGTGGAGACAGGGAAGGAGAAAAACTGTTTTTT. Amino acid sequence: CAISGDREGEKLFF.

V usage is TRBV11-2 and J usage is TRBJ2-5; 8 nucleotides line up with TRBD2. The CDR3 runs to 13 residues. The ends lost 7 bases at V and 4 bases at J; junction bases unmatched: 5. CDR1 and CDR2 from the germline V gene are SGHAT and FQNNGV. DNA for the CDR3: TGTGCCAGCACCCCTGCGGGGGGAGAGACCCAGTACTTC. It is translated as CASTPAGGETQYF.